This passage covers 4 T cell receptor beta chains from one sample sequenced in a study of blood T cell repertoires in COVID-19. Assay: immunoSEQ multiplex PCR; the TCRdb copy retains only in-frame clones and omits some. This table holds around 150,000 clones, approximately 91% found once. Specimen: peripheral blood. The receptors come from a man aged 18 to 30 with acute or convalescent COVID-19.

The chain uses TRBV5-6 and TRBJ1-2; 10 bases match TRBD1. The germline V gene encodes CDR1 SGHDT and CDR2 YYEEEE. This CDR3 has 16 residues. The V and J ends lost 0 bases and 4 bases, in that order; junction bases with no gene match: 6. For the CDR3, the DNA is TGTGCCAGCAGCTTGGCCCTGGGACAGGGGATCTATGGCTACACCTTC. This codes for CASSLALGQGIYGYTF.

The CDR3 DNA reads TGTGCCAGCAGTGAAGTGAGCAAGCCCCAGCATTTT. Amino acid sequence: CASSEVSKPQHF. The chain couples TRBV2 to TRBJ1-5; no firm D call. V lost 1 base and J lost 8, with 6 bases in between. Germline V gene lookup returns CDR1 SNHLY and CDR2 FYNNEI. This CDR3 spans 12 amino acids.

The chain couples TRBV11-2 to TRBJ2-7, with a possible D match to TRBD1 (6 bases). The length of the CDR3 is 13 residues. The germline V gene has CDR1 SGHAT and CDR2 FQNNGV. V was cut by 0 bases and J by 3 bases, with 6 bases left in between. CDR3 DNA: TGTGCCAGCAGCTTAGACAGGGGCTACGAGCAGTACTTC. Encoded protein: CASSLDRGYEQYF.

CDR3 sequence reads: CASSETSVDADTQYF. The CDR3 region has the DNA TGTGCCAGCAGTGAGACTAGCGTCGACGCAGATACGCAGTATTTT. The chain joins TRBV6-1 to TRBJ2-3; 8 nucleotides line up with TRBD2. The CDR3 runs to 15 residues. The V segment lost 3 bases and the J segment 4 bases; nucleotides outside the gene matches: 6. Germline CDR1 MNHNS, CDR2 SASEGT.